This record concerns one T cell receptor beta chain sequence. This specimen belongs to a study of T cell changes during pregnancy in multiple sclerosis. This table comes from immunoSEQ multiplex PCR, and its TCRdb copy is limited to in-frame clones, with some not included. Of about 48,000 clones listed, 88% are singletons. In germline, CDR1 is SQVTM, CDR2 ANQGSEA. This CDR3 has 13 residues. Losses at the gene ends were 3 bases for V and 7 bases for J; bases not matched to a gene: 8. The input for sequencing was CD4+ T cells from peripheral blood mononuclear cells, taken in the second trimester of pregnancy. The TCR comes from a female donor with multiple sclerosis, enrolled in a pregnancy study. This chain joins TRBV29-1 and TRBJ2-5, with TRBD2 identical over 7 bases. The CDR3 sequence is CSVEGGTHWTQYF. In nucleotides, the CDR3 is TGCAGCGTTGAGGGGGGGACCCACTGGACCCAGTACTTC.